The next 27 T cell receptor beta chains were all read from a single sample in a study of Ad26.COV2.S vaccination and SARS-CoV-2 variants. TCRdb's table, derived via immunoSEQ multiplex PCR, lists solely in-frame clones and lacks some. The sample records roughly 420,000 clones, 85% to 90% being singletons. As to treatment: roughly 20 received Ad26.COV2.S at low or high dose, single or two shots; several received placebo; per-sample allocation not given. The samples date from day 63 after the first vaccine or placebo injection. The sequencing here drew on peripheral blood, taken in a trial of Ad26.COV2.S vaccine versus placebo. These receptors were taken from a person aged 18-65 years who received the Ad26.COV2.S COVID-19 vaccine or a placebo.

The rearrangement links TRBV6-2 or TRBV6-3 to TRBJ1-1, with unresolved D. V lost 2 bases and J lost 8, with 6 bases in between. The germline V gene encodes CDR1 MNHEY and CDR2 SVGEGT. This CDR3 is 11 amino acids long. The CDR3 here is CASSYPREAFF. CDR3 coding DNA: TGTGCCAGCAGTTACCCCCGAGAAGCTTTCTTT.

This clone was seen a handful of times. The chain combines TRBV2 with TRBJ1-6; no firm D call. CDR1 is SNHLY, CDR2 FYNNEI, per germline. The V and J ends lost 3 bases and 9 bases respectively, with 21 bases between them. The CDR3 has 17 residues. The CDR3 coding sequence is TGTGCCAGCAGTGATTTTACCCCCCGGAGGGTTGGTTCACCCCTCCACTTT. This gives the protein CASSDFTPRRVGSPLHF.

The chain links TRBV11-3 to TRBJ2-2; D gene uncertain. Germline V CDR1 and CDR2: SGHNT, YENEEA. Trimming took off 2 bases at V and 6 bases at J, with 4 bases between the two ends. The CDR3 has 12 residues. In nucleotides, the CDR3 is TGTGCCAGCAGCTTATATCCCGGGGAGCTGTTTTTT. Translated: CASSLYPGELFF.

The chain recombines TRBV5-6 with TRBJ2-5; 10 bases match TRBD2. This CDR3 has 18 amino acids. Germline lookup yields CDR1 SGHDT and CDR2 YYEEEE. The junction had 13 bases not matched to a gene; V was cut back by 0 bases and J by 5 bases. The CDR3 reads CASSLAYISGGSGETQYF. CDR3 coding DNA: TGTGCCAGCAGCTTGGCCTACATTAGCGGGGGGTCCGGGGAGACCCAGTACTTC.

The chain employs TRBV4-1 and TRBJ2-1; TRBD2 matches at 14 bases. V shed 4 bases and J 7 bases; nucleotides not matched to a gene: 6. Germline assignment: CDR1 MGHRA and CDR2 YSYEKL. The CDR3 has 16 amino acids. CDR3 coding DNA: TGCGCCAGCAGCCGCGGGACTAGCGGGGGTCTTAATGAGCAGTTCTTC. Translating gives CASSRGTSGGLNEQFF.

This clone was found a few times. V usage is TRBV15 and J usage is TRBJ2-1, with 8 bases matching TRBD2. CDR1 is LNHNV, CDR2 YYDKDF, per germline (reference sequence). The J segment lost 13 bases and the V segment lost 0 bases, leaving 2 bases of the junction unmatched. This CDR3 has 12 residues. The CDR3 DNA reads TGTGCCACCAGCAGAGATCGGGGGGGTCAGTTCTTC. Amino acid sequence: CATSRDRGGQFF.

The V gene is TRBV19, the J gene TRBJ2-7; 10 bases align to TRBD1. This CDR3 has 14 residues. J gave up 5 bases and V 10 bases, and 11 bases lay outside the gene matches. The germline V gene has CDR1 LNHDA and CDR2 SQIVND (reference sequence). DNA of the CDR3: TGTGCCACTAAACCGGGACAGGGGTCCCACGAGCAGTACTTC. Translation: CATKPGQGSHEQYF.

The V gene is TRBV6-2 or TRBV6-3, the J gene TRBJ1-1; 10 nucleotides match TRBD1. V trimming: 0 bases; J trimming: 5 bases; junction bases outside the gene matches: 6. This CDR3 has 16 amino acids. Germline values: CDR1 MNHEY, CDR2 SVGEGT. CDR3 DNA: TGTGCCAGCAGTTACTCGACAGGGGGCCCCCGAACTGAAGCTTTCTTT. It is translated as CASSYSTGGPRTEAFF.

The chain employs TRBV4-1 and TRBJ1-2; 7 bases line up with TRBD1. V trimming: 1 base; J trimming: 5 bases; junction bases outside the gene matches: 13. CDR1 and CDR2 (germline): MGHRA, YSYEKL. The CDR3 contains 17 residues. CDR3 DNA: TGCGCCAGCAGCCAAGCTGCACAGGGGTCCTCAATATATGGCTACACCTTC. Translation gives CASSQAAQGSSIYGYTF.

The CDR3 is CASSLEGGRSTYGYTF. DNA for the CDR3: TGCGCCAGCAGCCTCGAAGGGGGCAGGTCGACCTATGGCTACACCTTC. The V call is TRBV4-1, the J call TRBJ1-2; 7 bases are shared with TRBD1. Germline loops: CDR1 MGHRA, CDR2 YSYEKL. J lost 4 bases, V lost 4 bases, and 12 bases had no gene match. This CDR3 is built from 16 residues.

As to this clone: The sample has other DNA sequences that encode this CDR3 too. The rearrangement uses TRBV6-2 or TRBV6-3 and TRBJ2-7; D remains unclear. The V end lost 2 bases, the J end lost 3 bases, and 5 bases lay between the germline ends. Germline V CDR1 and CDR2: MNHEY, SVGEGT. CDR3 size: 12 residues. The CDR3 coding sequence is TGTGCCAGCAGTTACGGCCGCTACGAGCAGTACTTC. Its protein product is CASSYGRYEQYF.

Only one count was recorded for this clone. The V and J genes are TRBV19 and TRBJ2-2; 10 positions agree with TRBD1. Germline assignment: CDR1 LNHDA and CDR2 SQIVND (reference sequence). Trimming at V came to 4 bases and at J to 4 bases, leaving 6 bases not matched to a gene. This CDR3 has 16 amino acids. This CDR3 reads CASSTRQGASTGELFF. CDR3 coding DNA: TGTGCCAGTAGTACCAGACAGGGGGCGAGCACCGGGGAGCTGTTTTTT. The full variable domain, rest sourced from reference TRBV19 and TRBJ2-2, is DGGITQSPKYLFRKEGQNVTLSCEQNLNHDAMYWYRQDPGQGLRLIYYSQIVNDFQKGDIAEGYSVSREKKESFPLTVTSAQKNPTAFYLCASSTRQGASTGELFFGEGSRLTVL.

The chain joins TRBV28 to TRBJ1-5; D ambiguous. The germline V gene encodes CDR1 MDHEN and CDR2 SYDVKM. This CDR3 is 14 amino acids long. The V gene lost 7 bases and the J gene lost 0 bases, with 10 bases spanning the gap. The CDR3 DNA reads as TGTGCCAGCAACCCAGCTTATAGCAATCAGCCCCAGCATTTT. The encoded protein is CASNPAYSNQPQHF.

CDR3: CASKRQGHSNQPQHF. CDR3 nucleotides: TGTGCCAGCAAACGCCAGGGTCATAGCAATCAGCCCCAGCATTTT. This chain uses TRBV6-5 with TRBJ1-5, with a tentative D call TRBD1 (5 bases). CDR1 MNHEY and CDR2 SVGAGI come from the germline V gene. The CDR3 sequence is 15 residues long. Trimming removed 7 bases at V and 0 bases at J, with 13 bases between.

The chain joins TRBV27 to TRBJ1-2, with D unresolved. The V gene lost 3 bases and the J gene lost 4 bases, with 12 bases spanning the gap. Germline V gives CDR1 MNHEY, CDR2 SMNVEV (reference sequence). The CDR3 sequence is 14 residues long. Here the CDR3 reads CASSFGRGIYGYTF. The CDR3 nucleotides are TGTGCCAGCAGTTTTGGAAGAGGAATCTATGGCTACACCTTC.

The CDR3: CASSFGYGMSLHF. CDR3 bases: TGTGCCAGCAGTTTTGGCTATGGGATGTCCCTCCACTTT. This chain joins TRBV27 and TRBJ1-6; D not resolved. With 3 bases removed from V and 14 bases from J, the gap between germline ends came to 14 bases. CDR1 MNHEY and CDR2 SMNVEV come from the germline V gene (reference sequence). This CDR3 region has 13 residues.

Concerning this clone: Because the CDR3 is missing its conserved closing phenylalanine or tryptophan, this is likely a read error. The DNA is omitted, as the CDR3 cannot be located on it reliably, and the CDR3 follows TCRdb's listing. The chain employs TRBV9 and TRBJ2-7; the tabulated D call, TRBD1, remains unverified against the DNA. Looked up from germline, CDR1 is SGDLS and CDR2 is YYNGEE. The CDR3 has 9 residues if both end residues are counted. The CDR3 here is CASGGTALG.

The rearrangement links TRBV19 to TRBJ1-5; D is undetermined. The CDR3 has 15 amino acids. Looked up from germline, CDR1 is LNHDA and CDR2 is SQIVND (reference sequence). V dropped 3 bases and J dropped 0 bases, with 9 bases sitting between them. In DNA, the CDR3 is TGTGCCAGTAGTATGGTCAGGAGTAGCAATCAGCCCCAGCATTTT. Translating it yields CASSMVRSSNQPQHF.

The rearrangement joins TRBV12-5 to TRBJ2-2; D is ambiguous. The CDR3 has 13 residues. The V gene's germline CDR1 is LGHNT and CDR2 FRNRAP. V lost 4 bases, J lost 4 bases, and 7 bases lay in between. This CDR3 is CASGSPTTGELFF. DNA of the CDR3: TGTGCTAGTGGTTCCCCCACCACCGGGGAGCTGTTTTTT.

J is TRBJ1-2 and V is TRBV30, with D uncertain. Germline V CDR1 and CDR2: GTSNPN, SVGIG (reference sequence). V was trimmed by 6 bases and J by 12 bases, leaving 11 bases between them. The CDR3 spans 9 residues. CDR3 region: CACHRVNTF. The CDR3 region has the DNA TGTGCCTGCCATAGGGTGAACACCTTC.

The V call is TRBV29-1, the J call TRBJ2-2; the D is unclear. This CDR3 has 11 amino acids. The V gene's germline CDR1 is SQVTM and CDR2 ANQGSEA. Trimming took off 7 bases at V and 2 bases at J, with 5 bases between the two ends. The DNA of the CDR3 is TGCAGCGCCGCCAACACCGGGGAGCTGTTTTTT. The encoded protein is CSAANTGELFF.

This sequence joins TRBV7-7 and TRBJ2-2; TRBD2 agrees at 9 bases. Per the germline V gene, CDR1 is SSHAT and CDR2 is FNYEAQ (reference sequence). The CDR3 totals 16 residues. Trimming at V came to 5 bases and at J to 5 bases, leaving 9 bases not matched to a gene. This CDR3 reads CASSKAGLADTGELFF. The DNA of the CDR3 is TGTGCCAGCAGCAAAGCGGGACTAGCTGATACCGGGGAGCTGTTTTTT. Variable domain in full (rest from reference TRBV7-7 and TRBJ2-2): GAGVSQSPRYKVTKRGQDVTLRCDPISSHATLYWYQQALGQGPEFLTYFNYEAQPDKSGLPSDRFSAERPEGSISTLTIQRTEQRDSAMYRCASSKAGLADTGELFFGEGSRLTVL.

The genes are TRBV19 and TRBJ1-2; no firm D call. Trimming removed 3 bases from V and 6 bases from J, with 11 bases in between. The CDR3 contains 13 residues. Germline-derived CDR1 and CDR2 are LNHDA and SQIVND (reference sequence). The DNA for the CDR3 is TGTGCCAGTAGTATTATGGTGGCGAATGGCTACACCTTC. Encoded protein: CASSIMVANGYTF.

The J gene is TRBJ2-1, the V gene TRBV5-1, with TRBD2 matching 8 bases. Per the germline V gene, CDR1 is SGHRS and CDR2 is YFSETQ. The CDR3 is 17 residues long. V trimming: 0 bases; J trimming: 9 bases; junction bases outside the gene matches: 14. CDR3 amino acids: CASSLAASRGGEAEQFF. The CDR3 DNA reads TGCGCCAGCAGCTTGGCCGCGAGCCGGGGGGGCGAGGCTGAGCAGTTCTTC.

V usage is TRBV18 and J usage is TRBJ1-1; TRBD1 aligns across 7 bases. V was pared by 6 bases and J by 5 bases, with 6 bases of the junction left unmatched. CDR1 KGHSH and CDR2 LQKENI come from the germline V gene. The length of the CDR3 is 13 residues. The CDR3 protein is CASSQGTVTEAFF. Written as DNA, the CDR3 is TGTGCCAGCTCTCAAGGGACAGTTACTGAAGCTTTCTTT.

The chain is built from TRBV29-1 and TRBJ2-1; D remains ambiguous. The V and J ends lost 8 bases and 0 bases respectively, with 14 bases between them. Germline loops: CDR1 SQVTM, CDR2 ANQGSEA. CDR3 length: 14 residues. The CDR3 sequence: CSPLLLDSYNEQFF. The CDR3 nucleotides read TGCAGCCCTTTGCTGCTTGACTCCTACAATGAGCAGTTCTTC.

A remark on this clone: This may be a read error, as it is one base from a much larger clone. The chain couples TRBV7-9 to TRBJ1-1, with 7 bases identical to TRBD1. The junction had 1 base not matched to a gene; V was cut back by 3 bases and J by 0 bases. CDR1 is SEHNR and CDR2 is FQNEAQ in the germline V gene (reference sequence). The CDR3 loop spans 14 amino acids. The CDR3 region is CASSFGQVNTEAFF. CDR3 nucleotides: TGTGCCAGCAGCTTCGGACAGGTGAACACTGAAGCTTTCTTT.